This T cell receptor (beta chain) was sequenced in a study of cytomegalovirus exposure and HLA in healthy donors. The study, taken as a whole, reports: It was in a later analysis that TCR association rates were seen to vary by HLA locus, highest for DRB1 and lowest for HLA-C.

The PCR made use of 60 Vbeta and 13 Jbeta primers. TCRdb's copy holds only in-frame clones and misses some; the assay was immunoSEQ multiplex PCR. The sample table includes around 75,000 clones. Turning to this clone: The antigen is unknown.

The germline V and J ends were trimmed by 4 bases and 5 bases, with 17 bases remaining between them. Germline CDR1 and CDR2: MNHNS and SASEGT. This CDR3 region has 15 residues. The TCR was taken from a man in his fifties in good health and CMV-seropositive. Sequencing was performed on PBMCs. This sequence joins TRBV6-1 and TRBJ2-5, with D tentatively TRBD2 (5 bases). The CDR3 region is CASSAGRIRGETQYF. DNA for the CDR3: TGTGCCAGCAGTGCCGGACGGATCCGCGGGGAGACCCAGTACTTC.